This paragraph reports one TCR beta chain. Its matching antigen is unknown. This entry belongs to a study of T cells in Graves' hyperthyroidism and ophthalmopathy. Study-level findings and limits: The model forecast ophthalmopathy, anticipating it by a median approximately 7 months before onset.

CDR3 length: 16 amino acids. V dropped 0 bases and J dropped 4; count of bases not matched to a gene: 4. The germline V gene has CDR1 SGHRS and CDR2 YFSETQ. Template material for amplifying TCR beta CDR3 regions consisted of RNA transcripts. Using the HTBI primer set, a first-round RT-PCR was run on the TCR CDR3. TCRdb reprocessed the multiplex PCR reads with MiXCR, giving one entry per CDR3 protein. The sample carries hundreds of thousands of distinct CDR3 sequences, 20% recorded once. The TCR sequence derives from a man in his forties or fifties with Graves' ophthalmopathy. Specimen: blood. The J gene is TRBJ1-6, the V gene TRBV5-1; 7 bases are a match to TRBD1. For the CDR3, the DNA is TGCGCCAGCAGCTTGGGGGGACAGTCGTATAATTCACCCCTCCACTTT. Translation: CASSLGGQSYNSPLHF.